This entry concerns a single T cell receptor (beta chain). What antigen it recognizes has not been identified. No qualities accompany the bases; no much larger clone lies one base away. The donors were healthy, HIV-negative adults who had no recently reported acute infections or vaccinations. All donors were Caucasian adults living in Nashville, Tennessee, USA. CD4+ T cells were enriched by magnetic negative selection; naive cells were then positively selected on CD45RA, and the negative fraction formed the memory subset. Blood was obtained by leukapheresis, after which PBMCs were separated by Ficoll-Histopaque density gradient centrifugation and cryopreserved in liquid nitrogen vapor phase. Analytical flow cytometry was used to check the purity and quantity of each magnetically sorted T cell population. Genomic DNA was isolated from each sorted fraction and quantified by UV absorbance on a Nanodrop 2000c.

TCR CDR3 regions were amplified from genomic DNA by multiplex PCR using the deep immunoSEQ assay. Extracted genomic DNA from each cell subset was spread evenly across all wells of several immunoSEQ 96-well plates, with each plate serving as a replicate. For sorted subsets, 200 to 250 ng of genomic DNA, equivalent to some 30,000 T cell genomes, went into each replicate PCR. Purified libraries were measured with a Qubit 3.0 fluorometer, size-checked on a Bioanalyzer 2100, and measured again with the KAPA Library Quantification kit. Every immunoSEQ 96-well plate was sequenced on a dedicated single-read 150-cycle Illumina NextSeq 550 flow cell. Turning to the authors' computational methods: The immunoSEQ output contained only junctional sequences without quality scores, so filtering could not match that applied to full-length reads. To assign V/J genes and CDR3, sequences were annotated using PyIR, a Python wrapper for IgBLAST v1.9, with IMGT germline references. Reads with weak V/J assignments (E-value above 1e-6), missing CDR3, stop codons, out-of-frame junctions, or ambiguous translated residues were removed. A V3J clonotype was defined by an identical inferred V gene, J gene, and CDR3 amino acid sequence. Percentage overlap between repertoires was computed as shared unique clonotypes divided by the size of the smaller repertoire. Repertoire richness was assessed with RTK rarefaction, the Chao1 estimator, and Recon v2.1 estimates of unobserved clonotypes. OLGA was used to compute generation probabilities for all TCRbeta clonotypes that the gDNA method yielded from a handful of donors. In TCRdb, the immuneACCESS table is reduced to in-frame sequences with V and J assigned. These tables do not hold every clone; where another copy was compared, an unresolved V gene accounts for under half, and the others remain unexplained. From that table come the V and J calls and clone size; the DNA was used to work out D and trimming. The sample yields fewer than 1.8 million clones; just under 99% were counted once. The top ten constitute about 0.4% of the sample.

The data belong to a study of shared clonotypes between healthy human individuals (dated by TCRdb to the early 2020s). Broadly, across the study: A couple of women and three men aged 18 to 49 years were included in the cohort. For each donor, three plates each were used for CD4 naive and CD4 memory, two plates were used for CD8 naive, and one plate was used for CD8 memory. The study deeply sequenced blood TCR repertoires of about 5 healthy adults to estimate repertoire size and the extent of clonotype sharing between individuals. Leukapheresis yielded between about 0.85 and 10 billion PBMCs per donor. Different laboratories and diverse techniques were used to prepare libraries and sequence TCR repertoires, to increase sequencing depth and limit assay-specific biases.

For CDR1 and CDR2, the germline V gene (reference sequence) lists MNHEY and SMNVEV. V loses 2 bases of germline sequence and J loses 0 bases, and the interval between the two ends is 14 bases. The CDR3 numbers 16 residues from cysteine through phenylalanine. Left in the record is the CDR3 DNA by itself, 48 bases read in frame from the first base. The investigation overall reported the following: Clonotypes shared by all four sorted-subset donors showed higher generation probabilities than non-shared clonotypes. Larger estimated clonotype richness was generally found for naive subsets than for memory subsets. Sampling was restricted to blood, and TCR repertoires in tissues likely differ from the TCR repertoires found in blood. The small number of donors limited the genetic and exposure-history diversity represented. When several donors were compared, the shared fraction of clonotypes was around 5.1% for naive CD4, 3.5% to 4% for naive CD8, 2% to 2.5% for memory CD4, and under 0.5% for memory CD8. Pairwise subsampling led to the expectation that sequencing depth would affect the degree of clonotype sharing among donors. Even with the large sequencing depth, rarefaction of the sorted-subset datasets indicated that sequencing was incomplete.

This chain joins TRBV27 to TRBJ2-7, with the D segment possibly TRBD1 or TRBD2, each aligning over 5 bases. Sequenced sample: naive CD4+ T cells sorted from blood. Taken with the paper, the label for cell subset or site translates to: CD45RA+ positively selected. This receptor was obtained from a man aged 25 to 40 in good health. In nucleotide form, the sequence is TGTGCCAGCAGTTTACGCAAGCCGGGGCCCTCCTACGAGCAGTACTTC. The translation is CASSLRKPGPSYEQYF.